This T cell receptor beta chain was sequenced in a study of PD-L1 blockade in urothelial cancer. Looking at the study overall: Patients started atezolizumab around 2014, 1,200 mg intravenously every 3 weeks. Tumor samples showed a median count of 1,402 T cells.

Per the germline V gene, CDR1 is SGHNT and CDR2 is YENEEA. The CDR3 runs 16 residues. V was clipped by 3 bases and J by 2 bases; unmatched bases: 7. Measured with immunoSEQ multiplex PCR; TCRdb has only the in-frame clones, and not every one. This repertoire shows 1,500 to 2,000 clones, roughly 34% found once; its top ten account for 35% to 45%. This rearrangement joins TRBV11-3 to TRBJ2-1; 7 nucleotides line up with TRBD2. The sequence was obtained from a man aged 55 to 70 with urothelial cancer. Sequenced material: tumor tissue, taken before atezolizumab (anti-PD-L1) treatment. The CDR3 here is CASSLKAGSAYNEQFF. The CDR3 DNA follows: TGTGCCAGCAGCTTGAAAGCGGGATCGGCCTACAATGAGCAGTTCTTC.